The 14 T cell receptor beta chains below were found in one sample sequenced in a study of regulatory T cells in long-lasting Graves disease. Time point here: persistent/refractory GD, antithyroid drugs over 5 years with positive TRAb. Isolated PBMC RNA provided the starting material for the TCR library. Arm-PCR of CDR3 regions with iRepertoire HTBI primers generated TCR beta libraries. TCRdb analysed the multiplex PCR reads with MiXCR anew, one entry per CDR3 protein. The sample has about 430,000 distinct CDR3 sequences; under 25% are singletons. Source: peripheral blood mononuclear cells (PBMCs), taken when the disease was refractory, from a patient treated with antithyroid drugs. The receptors derive from a female donor with Graves disease.

The chain couples TRBV24-1 to TRBJ2-1; 8 bases match TRBD2. Germline V gene sequence: CDR1 KGHDR, CDR2 SFDVKD. J lost 8 bases, V lost 3 bases, and 14 bases had no gene match. The CDR3 has 17 amino acids. The CDR3 DNA sequence: TGTGCCACCAGTGATCGGCGGGGGGCTAGCGGGCGTTATGAGCAGTTCTTC. This sequence encodes CATSDRRGASGRYEQFF.

This clonotype is a singleton in its sample. This likely reflects a read error, since a far larger clone is one base away. This rearrangement joins TRBV12-3 or TRBV12-4 to TRBJ1-1, with D hard to call. CDR3 length equals 14 residues. DNA of the CDR3: TGTGGCAGCAGTGAGGGCAGGAGGAACACTGAAGCTTTCTTT. Translating it yields CGSSEGRRNTEAFF.

This clonotype was seen many times. The gene calls are TRBV27 and TRBJ2-7, with D tentatively TRBD1 or TRBD2 (7 bases each). The ends were cut back, 3 bases at V and 0 bases at J, with 12 bases in the middle. Germline V gene lookup returns CDR1 MNHEY and CDR2 SMNVEV (reference sequence). The CDR3 runs to 15 residues. DNA for the CDR3: TGTGCCAGCAGTTTGGGAGGGGACAGCTCCTACGAGCAGTACTTC. This codes for CASSLGGDSSYEQYF.

This clonotype was seen repeatedly, ten times or more. V gene TRBV28 combines with J gene TRBJ1-5; a possible D gene is TRBD1 (5 bases). V lost 6 bases, J lost 5 bases, and 11 bases lay in between. This CDR3 is 13 amino acids long. Per germline, CDR1 MDHEN and CDR2 SYDVKM. The CDR3: CASRGGWDQPQHF. The CDR3 nucleotides read TGTGCCAGCAGGGGGGGTTGGGATCAGCCCCAGCATTTT.

The chain joins TRBV15 to TRBJ1-5, with D tentatively TRBD1 (6 bases). From germline, CDR1 is LNHNV and CDR2 YYDKDF (reference sequence). V was trimmed by 5 bases and J by 9 bases, leaving 14 bases between them. CDR3 length equals 13 residues. CDR3 loop: CATSENRVRPQHF. CDR3 DNA: TGTGCCACCAGCGAAAACAGGGTTAGGCCCCAGCATTTT.

On this clonotype itself: A much larger clonotype is one base distant, so this may be a read error. The conserved final phenylalanine or tryptophan is absent from the CDR3, which likely points to a read error. The gene calls are TRBV29-1 and TRBJ1-1, with D tentatively TRBD1 (6 bases). Germline V gene lookup returns CDR1 SQVTM and CDR2 ANQGSEA. Deletions cut 4 bases from V and 0 bases from J, with 12 bases between. CDR3 length equals 14 residues. The CDR3 nucleotides read TGCAGCGTTGGGAGGGACACTATGAACACTGAAGCTTTCTCT. This encodes CSVGRDTMNTEAFS.

The genes are TRBV27 and TRBJ1-5; no firm D call. The V end was cut by 2 bases, the J end by 4 bases, with 6 bases between. The CDR3 has 13 amino acids. Looked up from germline, CDR1 is MNHEY and CDR2 is SMNVEV (reference sequence). The CDR3 loop is CASSLQDNQPQHF. In DNA form, the CDR3 reads TGTGCCAGCAGTTTACAGGATAATCAGCCCCAGCATTTT.

The gene calls are TRBV29-1 and TRBJ1-1, with D possibly matching TRBD1 (6 bases). Trimming took off 6 bases at V and 1 base at J, with 9 bases between the two ends. The germline V gene encodes CDR1 SQVTM and CDR2 ANQGSEA. There are 12 residues in the CDR3. CDR3 sequence reads: CSVQGGNTEAFF. DNA of the CDR3: TGCAGCGTACAGGGAGGGAACACTGAAGCTTTCTTT.

This clonotype has ten or more counts. The chain uses TRBV20-1 and TRBJ2-2; TRBD1 aligns across 7 bases. This CDR3 is 14 amino acids long. Germline V gene lookup returns CDR1 DFQATT and CDR2 SNEGSKA (reference sequence). After removal of 6 bases from V and 3 bases from J, the junction contained 7 bases not matched to a gene. The CDR3 loop reads CSALTGWDTGELFF. As DNA, the CDR3 is TGCAGTGCCCTGACAGGGTGGGACACCGGGGAGCTGTTTTTT.

This clonotype was detected ten times or more. The gene calls are TRBV28 and TRBJ2-7, with 8 positions matching TRBD1. The length of the CDR3 is 16 residues. With 5 bases clipped from V and 1 base from J, the junction kept 10 bases outside the gene matches. Germline V CDR1 and CDR2: MDHEN, SYDVKM. CDR3 protein: CASSANPGTGSYEQYF. In DNA, the CDR3 is TGTGCCAGCAGTGCTAACCCCGGGACAGGATCCTACGAGCAGTACTTC.

The V gene is TRBV15, the J gene TRBJ1-1, with D tentatively TRBD1 (5 bases). Germline CDR1 LNHNV, CDR2 YYDKDF (reference sequence). This CDR3 region has 15 residues. Trimming stripped 1 base from V and 1 base from J, with 10 bases between. This CDR3 is CATSRGADKNTEAFF. CDR3 DNA sequence: TGTGCCACCAGCAGAGGGGCGGACAAGAACACTGAAGCTTTCTTT.

This clonotype came up many times. The chain recombines TRBV15 with TRBJ2-7; D possibly corresponds to TRBD1 (5 bases). The CDR3 is 13 residues long. The germline CDR1 and CDR2 sequences are LNHNV and YYDKDF (reference sequence). V was clipped by 3 bases and J by 6 bases, with 12 bases between them. The CDR3 reads CATSSEFQGEQYF. The DNA for the CDR3 is TGTGCCACCAGCAGCGAATTCCAGGGCGAGCAGTACTTC. The variable domain in full, with the rest retrieved from reference TRBV15 and TRBJ2-7, is DAMVIQNPRYQVTQFGKPVTLSCSQTLNHNVMYWYQQKSSQAPKLLFHYYDKDFNNEADTPDNFQSRRPNTSFCFLDIRSPGLGDTAMYLCATSSEFQGEQYFGPGTRLTVT.

The chain couples TRBV4-1 to TRBJ2-5; tentative D call: TRBD2 (5 bases). The CDR3 spans 15 residues. Germline lookup yields CDR1 MGHRA and CDR2 YSYEKL. The V gene lost 0 bases and the J gene lost 1 base, with 9 bases spanning the gap. The CDR3 nucleotides read TGCGCCAGCAGCCAAGAAGCTAGCACCCAAGAGACCCAGTACTTC. It translates to CASSQEASTQETQYF.

With respect to this clonotype: Only one base separates this from a far larger clonotype, so it likely reflects a read error. The rearrangement uses TRBV28 and TRBJ1-2, with D unresolved. The CDR3 covers 15 residues. V was cut by 3 bases and J by 3 bases, with 14 bases left in between. CDR1 is MDHEN and CDR2 is SYDVKM in the germline V gene. The CDR3 region has the DNA TGTGCCAGCAGTTTTGGGAGGACGGAGGACTATGGCTACACCTTC. Translated, it gives CASSFGRTEDYGYTF.